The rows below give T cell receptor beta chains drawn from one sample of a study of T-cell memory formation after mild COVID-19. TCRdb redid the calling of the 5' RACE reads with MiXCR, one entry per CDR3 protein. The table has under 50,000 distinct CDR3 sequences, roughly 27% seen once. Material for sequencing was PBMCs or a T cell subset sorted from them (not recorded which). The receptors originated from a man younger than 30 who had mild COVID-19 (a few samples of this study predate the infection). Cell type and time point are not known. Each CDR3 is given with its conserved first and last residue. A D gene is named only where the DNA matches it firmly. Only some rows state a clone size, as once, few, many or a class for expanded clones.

TGTGCCAGCAACCCCGGGACTAGGTGGACAGATACGCAGTATTTT	CASNPGTRWTDTQYF	TRBV9	TRBJ2-3	TRBD2	-
TGTGCCAGCAGCACACGGGGGGGCCTGGGCAATGAGCAGTTCTTC	CASSTRGGLGNEQFF	TRBV7-9	TRBJ2-1	TRBD2	-
TGTGCCAGCTCACCCGCCGGACCGAATGAAGCTTTCTTT	CASSPAGPNEAFF	TRBV18	TRBJ1-1	-	-
TGTGCCAGCAGCTTGGATGTTGGGTGGGAGACCCAGTACTTC	CASSLDVGWETQYF	TRBV5-6	TRBJ2-5	-	-
TGTGCCAGCAGTTACCCGAGTTCGGGACTGAGTAAGACCGGGGAGCTGTTTTTT	CASSYPSSGLSKTGELFF	TRBV6-5	TRBJ2-2	-	-
TGTGCCAGCTGGCTAGCGGGGAACCAAGAGACCCAGTACTTC	CASWLAGNQETQYF	TRBV7-3	TRBJ2-5	TRBD2	-
TGTGCCAGCAGCCGGGCCTCCTGGGATGGCTACACCTTC	CASSRASWDGYTF	TRBV27	TRBJ1-2	-	-
TGCGCCAGCAGTGACGCGGCGGGCGGGGAGCTGTTTTTT	CASSDAAGGELFF	TRBV10-2	TRBJ2-2	-	few
TGTGCCAGCAGTTACGACGTCCCAGCCCAAAACATTCAGTACTTC	CASSYDVPAQNIQYF	TRBV6-2/TRBV6-3	TRBJ2-4	-	few
TGTGCCAGCAGCTCCACCCAAGCCCTCGTCTCCCCCGGGGATGAGCAGTTCTTC	CASSSTQALVSPGDEQFF	TRBV7-9	TRBJ2-1	-	-
TGTGCCAGCAGCCATGGACAGGACGCCTATGGCTACACCTTC	CASSHGQDAYGYTF	TRBV7-9	TRBJ1-2	TRBD1	few
TGCAGTGCTAGGTCCCAGCTGGTCTCCTACGAGCAGTACTTC	CSARSQLVSYEQYF	TRBV20-1	TRBJ2-7	-	-
TGTGCCAGCAGTCCGACAGTACCTAATGAAAAACTGTTTTTT	CASSPTVPNEKLFF	TRBV12-3/TRBV12-4	TRBJ1-4	-	few
TGTGCCAGCCCGACTAGCGGGGAGCCTAATACGCAGTATTTT	CASPTSGEPNTQYF	TRBV6-5	TRBJ2-3	TRBD2	few
TGTGCCAGCAGCCAGGACTTGTATCATGAGCAGTTCTTC	CASSQDLYHEQFF	TRBV7-6	TRBJ2-1	-	once
TGTGCCAGCAGTTTTACGAGCCTCTACGAGCAGTACTTC	CASSFTSLYEQYF	TRBV27	TRBJ2-7	-	-
TGTGCCAGCAGCTTCCTAGCGGGGGGGCTAGATACGCAGTATTTT	CASSFLAGGLDTQYF	TRBV7-3	TRBJ2-3	TRBD2	-
TGTGCCAGCAGTCCCCTATCGGGGGGGCGCACAGATACGCAGTATTTT	CASSPLSGGRTDTQYF	TRBV25-1	TRBJ2-3	TRBD2	-
TGTGCCAGCAGAGGGACTAGCGGGGCCGCTGTAACGCAGTATTTT	CASRGTSGAAVTQYF	TRBV6-5	TRBJ2-3	TRBD2	few
TGTGCCAGCTTTCGGGGAGCCTCCACCGGGGAGCTGTTTTTT	CASFRGASTGELFF	TRBV6-6	TRBJ2-2	-	-
TGTGCCAGCAGCCGCTGGACCTACGAGCAGTACTTC	CASSRWTYEQYF	TRBV11-2	TRBJ2-7	-	many
TGTGCCAGCAGTTTAGCCTGGGGACTAGCGGGGGGAAATCACGGCACCGGGGAGCTGTTTTTT	CASSLAWGLAGGNHGTGELFF	TRBV12-3/TRBV12-4	TRBJ2-2	TRBD2	few
TGTGCTAGTGGTTTGGTACTAGGGTCCACCTACGAGCAGTACTTC	CASGLVLGSTYEQYF	TRBV12-5	TRBJ2-7	-	few
TGTGCCAGCAGTTTCGGCGGGTACACAGATACGCAGTATTTT	CASSFGGYTDTQYF	TRBV27	TRBJ2-3	-	-
TGTGCCAGCAGCTCTATTTTGACAGGGGGCACTGAAGCTTTCTTT	CASSSILTGGTEAFF	TRBV12-3/TRBV12-4	TRBJ1-1	TRBD1	-
TGTGCCAGCAGCGTCGGGGTCCTCGGGAGCGGGGAGCTGTTTTTT	CASSVGVLGSGELFF	TRBV9	TRBJ2-2	-	-
TGTGCCAGCAGTCCGCAGTGGGATATGACCTACGAGCAGTACTTC	CASSPQWDMTYEQYF	TRBV6-5	TRBJ2-7	-	-
TGCGCCAGCAGCTTGGAGGATCCTCCGCTATGGGAGACCCAGTACTTC	CASSLEDPPLWETQYF	TRBV5-1	TRBJ2-5	-	-
TGTGCCAGCAGTTTGGGGCTAGGCTACAATGAGCAGTTCTTC	CASSLGLGYNEQFF	TRBV12-3/TRBV12-4	TRBJ2-1	-	-
TGCAGCGTGACGGGACAGGGTAATGAAAAACTGTTTTTT	CSVTGQGNEKLFF	TRBV29-1	TRBJ1-4	TRBD1	few
TGTGCCAGCAGCCCAAGGACAGGGATGGTCGAAGAGACCCAGTACTTC	CASSPRTGMVEETQYF	TRBV5-6	TRBJ2-5	TRBD1	-
TGCGCCAGCAGCCAAGAGCTAGCGGGGGAACAAGAGACCCAGTACTTC	CASSQELAGEQETQYF	TRBV4-1	TRBJ2-5	TRBD2	-
TGTGCCAGCAGCGCCGCGGGGCCAGGGGGTAATGAGCAGTTCTTC	CASSAAGPGGNEQFF	TRBV6-5	TRBJ2-1	-	-
TGTGCCAGCAGCGGGGGACACCCTTACAATGAGCAGTTCTTC	CASSGGHPYNEQFF	TRBV5-5	TRBJ2-1	-	few
TGTGCCAGCAGCTATACCCGCGACCTCCACTTT	CASSYTRDLHF	TRBV12-3/TRBV12-4	TRBJ1-6	-	-
TGTGCCAGCAGCTTACCCAGGGACACCTACGAGCAGTACTTC	CASSLPRDTYEQYF	TRBV7-9	TRBJ2-7	-	few
TGTGCCACCAGTGATCCCGCAACGAACACCGGGGAGCTGTTTTTT	CATSDPATNTGELFF	TRBV24-1	TRBJ2-2	-	-
TGTGCCAGCACCCCCTACCGGGGGAGCTCCCCAAAGGAGTTCTTC	CASTPYRGSSPKEFF	TRBV28	TRBJ2-1	-	few
TGTGCCACCAGCAGGAAGAGAGGGGATGCTAAAGAGACCCAGTACTTC	CATSRKRGDAKETQYF	TRBV15	TRBJ2-5	-	-
TGTGCCAGCAGCGTAAGCACAGGGCGCAATGAGCAGTTCTTC	CASSVSTGRNEQFF	TRBV7-6	TRBJ2-1	-	many